This TCR beta chain was identified in a study of metastatic and nonmetastatic thyroid tumors. Study-level results: Malignant thyroid tumors reportedly had TCR beta diversity that was significantly higher than in benign nodules, in blood and tumor.

CDR3 length equals 13 residues. Per the germline V gene, CDR1 is SGHVS and CDR2 is FNYEAQ. V was cut by 2 bases and J by 5 bases, with 9 bases left in between. MiXCR re-clonotyped the PCR reads for TCRdb. The sample carries around 23,000 clones, 13% to 15% recorded once. No treatment of any kind had been given to any patient before thyroid surgery. This clone was observed at least ten times. Antigen unknown. V is TRBV7-6 and J is TRBJ2-5; no definite D call. The source material was tumor tissue. The source is a female donor with papillary thyroid cancer or a benign thyroid nodule (not recorded which). Some clones in this sample may be carry-over from other donors' samples. The chain's CDR3 is CASSLSRFETQYF. The CDR3 DNA reads as TGTGCCAGCAGCTTAAGCAGGTTTGAGACCCAGTACTTC.